This T cell receptor beta chain was recorded in a study of cytomegalovirus exposure and HLA in healthy donors. General observations from the study: As confirmed in vitro, three CMV-associated chains were specific for CMV antigens. Compared with the approximately 700-donor mean, an Asian-associated ancestry cluster reportedly had fewer N-insertions, according to a later analysis. In an earlier analysis, about 87% or about 30%: the productive usage of most TCR beta V segments.

The V and J ends lost 5 bases and 7 bases, in that order; junction bases with no gene match: 7. Germline CDR1 reads MNHEY; CDR2 reads SVGAGI. This CDR3 comprises 15 residues. The study ran its PCR with 60 Vbeta and 13 Jbeta primers. The data were produced by immunoSEQ multiplex PCR, yet TCRdb's version contains in-frame clones alone and is incomplete. This sample has about 190,000 clones; around 81% occur once, and the top ten carry around 1.9%. In this sample, this clone turned up a few times. Its cognate antigen is unknown. V and J are TRBV6-5 and TRBJ1-6; the match to TRBD1 covers 8 bases. This clonotype was obtained from a woman aged 18-29 years in good health and CMV-seropositive. Sequenced material: PBMCs. The chain's CDR3 is CASSRFRDRNSPLHF. The DNA of the CDR3 is TGTGCCAGCAGTAGATTCCGGGACAGGAATTCACCCCTCCACTTT.